This entry features one T cell receptor (beta chain) sequence. The data were produced by immunoSEQ multiplex PCR, yet TCRdb's version contains in-frame clones alone and is incomplete. The sample includes fewer than 500,000 clones, more than 80% of them seen just once. These data belong to a study of control samples from healthy donors and cancer patients. Germline CDR1 is MNHNY and CDR2 is SVGAGI (reference sequence). The CDR3 contains 14 residues. V shed 7 bases and J 6 bases; nucleotides not matched to a gene: 8. Sequencing used PBMCs. The TCR sequence derives from a man aged 40-50 years with head and neck cancer. The chain is built from TRBV6-6 and TRBJ2-2; 7 bases are a match to TRBD1. CDR3 DNA sequence: TGTGCCAGCACCCTAGTTACAGGGGCCGGGGAGCTGTTTTTT. It encodes CASTLVTGAGELFF.